Below are 12 T cell receptor beta chains sequenced from a single sample in a study of blood T cell repertoires in COVID-19. Assay used: immunoSEQ multiplex PCR; TCRdb lists only in-frame clones, some missing. The sample consists of 130,000 to 150,000 clones, about 87% of them appearing once. Sequences were obtained from peripheral blood. These receptors were collected from a woman in her forties or fifties with active or convalescent COVID-19.

This CDR3 reads CASSPRADSSYEQYF. The CDR3 bases are TGCGCCAGCAGCCCTCGGGCGGACAGCTCCTACGAGCAGTACTTC. The chain links TRBV5-1 to TRBJ2-7; a weak D match, TRBD1 (6 bases). Germline V gene lookup returns CDR1 SGHRS and CDR2 YFSETQ. The CDR3 is made up of 15 amino acids. Trimming removed 4 bases from V and 0 bases from J, with 14 bases in between.

This clone was seen only once. The gene calls are TRBV29-1 and TRBJ1-1; maybe TRBD1 (5 bases). With 6 bases removed from V and 7 bases from J, the gap between germline ends came to 12 bases. Germline V gives CDR1 SQVTM, CDR2 ANQGSEA. The CDR3 consists of 11 residues. The CDR3 is CSVLTVHEAFF. The CDR3 DNA sequence: TGCAGCGTCCTGACAGTCCATGAAGCTTTCTTT.

CDR3: CASVTKTGVRNTEAFF. The DNA for the CDR3 is TGTGCCAGCGTCACCAAGACAGGCGTTAGGAACACTGAAGCTTTCTTT. The chain combines TRBV18 with TRBJ1-1; possible D gene TRBD1, 6 bases. This CDR3 has 16 amino acids. Germline lookup yields CDR1 KGHSH and CDR2 LQKENI. Between the trimmed V and J ends, which lost 8 bases and 1 base, there was a span of 20 bases.

The V and J genes are TRBV4-3 and TRBJ2-1; D perhaps matches TRBD1 (5 bases). CDR1 LGHNA and CDR2 YSLEER come from the germline V gene. The CDR3 consists of 17 residues. V was trimmed by 4 bases and J by 6 bases, leaving 22 bases between them. The CDR3 loop is CASSPSRSLGATNEQFF. The CDR3 DNA reads as TGCGCCAGCAGCCCCTCAAGAAGTCTAGGGGCGACCAATGAGCAGTTCTTC.

The chain links TRBV2 to TRBJ1-5; D is perhaps TRBD1 (5 bases). The germline V and J ends were trimmed by 4 bases and 0 bases, with 16 bases remaining between them. Germline lookup yields CDR1 SNHLY and CDR2 FYNNEI. This CDR3 comprises 17 residues. In DNA form, the CDR3 reads TGTGCCAGCAGTGCCCCTAATCAGGGATATAGCAATCAGCCCCAGCATTTT. Protein: CASSAPNQGYSNQPQHF.

This clone has just one count. This CDR3 reads CASSSTRQGVGRGYTF. The CDR3 DNA is TGTGCCAGCAGCTCCACCCGGCAGGGGGTCGGAAGGGGCTACACCTTC. This chain uses TRBV28 with TRBJ1-2; 7 bases are shared with TRBD1. Per the germline V gene, CDR1 is MDHEN and CDR2 is SYDVKM. V trimming: 6 bases; J trimming: 8 bases; junction bases outside the gene matches: 18. This CDR3 comprises 16 residues.

The sample holds one count of this clone. The chain employs TRBV12-5 and TRBJ1-6; D unclear. The CDR3 extends over 13 amino acids. Germline values: CDR1 LGHNT, CDR2 FRNRAP. Trimming took 6 bases from V and 7 from J, leaving 10 bases between them. CDR3 amino acids: CASGPRENSPLHF. In DNA, the CDR3 is TGTGCTAGTGGGCCAAGAGAAAATTCACCCCTCCACTTT.

The V call is TRBV18, the J call TRBJ1-4; D might be TRBD1 (5 bases). Germline CDR1 is KGHSH and CDR2 is LQKENI. The CDR3 spans 13 residues. The ends were cut back, 2 bases at V and 6 bases at J, with 7 bases in the middle. DNA for the CDR3: TGTGCCAGCTCACCAACGACAGATGAAAAACTGTTTTTT. Translation: CASSPTTDEKLFF.

This clone occurred a few times. This chain connects TRBV3-1 (or the pseudogene TRBV3-2) to TRBJ2-7; 7 bases map to TRBD1. CDR1 and CDR2 (germline): LGHDT, YNNKEL (reference sequence). The CDR3 runs 13 residues. Trimming at V came to 3 bases and at J to 6 bases, leaving 5 bases not matched to a gene. In DNA form, the CDR3 reads TGTGCCAGCAGCCAGGACGACAGGGCCGAGCAGTACTTC. It yields the protein CASSQDDRAEQYF.

V and J are TRBV21-1 and TRBJ2-3; the DNA was not compared with TRBD2, the D call given in the table. TRBV21-1 is labeled a pseudogene. The CDR3 spans 19 residues. In DNA form, the CDR3 reads TGTGCCAGCAACCCGGCAAGGACTAGCGGGGGCCTCGATGGAGATACGCAGTATTTT. This encodes CASNPARTSGGLDGDTQYF.

V and J are TRBV4-1 and TRBJ1-5; tentatively, D is TRBD1 (6 bases). The CDR3 is 16 residues long. The germline CDR1 and CDR2 sequences are MGHRA and YSYEKL. Trimming pared 1 base from V and 3 bases from J, leaving 13 bases between. CDR3 amino acids: CASSQVDSLPNQPQHF. The CDR3 DNA is TGCGCCAGCAGCCAAGTGGACAGCCTACCCAATCAGCCCCAGCATTTT.

This chain connects TRBV6-5 to TRBJ1-1; maybe TRBD1 (5 bases). The V gene lost 2 bases and the J gene lost 3 bases, with 16 bases spanning the gap. The CDR3 has 16 residues. Looked up from germline, CDR1 is MNHEY and CDR2 is SVGAGI. DNA of the CDR3: TGTGCCAGCAGTTACCTCATCCAGGGTGGCGACACTGAAGCTTTCTTT. Encoded protein: CASSYLIQGGDTEAFF.